A single sample is the source of the 27 T cell receptor beta chains below, sequenced in a study of blood T cell repertoires in COVID-19. Sequenced by immunoSEQ multiplex PCR; TCRdb stores in-frame clones only, minus some. This sample has around 72,000 clones, with nearly 90% found just once. Sequencing used peripheral blood. These receptors came from a man in his forties or fifties with acute or convalescent COVID-19.

The CDR3 is CASSRIDRAQNSPLHF. For the CDR3, the DNA is TGCGCCAGCAGCCGGATCGACAGGGCCCAAAATTCACCCCTCCACTTT. This chain links TRBV4-1 with TRBJ1-6, with 7 positions matching TRBD1. CDR1 and CDR2 from the germline V gene are MGHRA and YSYEKL. The CDR3 spans 16 residues. Trimming removed 4 bases from V and 7 bases from J; junction bases left unmatched: 10.

The chain couples TRBV27 to TRBJ1-5; the D is unclear. V was pared by 6 bases and J by 3 bases, with 12 bases between. The CDR3 is 14 amino acids. Germline lookup yields CDR1 MNHEY and CDR2 SMNVEV (reference sequence). The CDR3 is CASRPVNNNQPQHF. For the CDR3, the DNA is TGTGCCAGCAGACCAGTAAACAACAATCAGCCCCAGCATTTT.

The chain joins TRBV10-1 to TRBJ2-3; D might be TRBD2 (5 bases). This CDR3 spans 14 amino acids. Germline CDR1 and CDR2: WNHNN and SYGVQD (reference sequence). The V and J ends lost 4 bases and 2 bases respectively, with 10 bases between them. CDR3 sequence reads: CASSGGRFTDTQYF. The CDR3 bases are TGCGCCAGCAGTGGAGGGAGATTCACAGATACGCAGTATTTT.

This chain connects TRBV2 to TRBJ2-3, with 9 bases fitting TRBD1. The CDR3 runs to 15 residues. CDR1 and CDR2 from the germline V gene are SNHLY and FYNNEI. With V trimmed by 3 bases and J by 5 bases, 6 bases remained unmatched. The DNA of the CDR3 is TGTGCCAGCAGTGAGGGACAGGGTGTGGGAGATACGCAGTATTTT. Its protein is CASSEGQGVGDTQYF.

The chain is built from TRBV6-5 and TRBJ1-1, with 8 bases identical to TRBD1. Germline assignment: CDR1 MNHEY and CDR2 SVGAGI. V lost 8 bases, J lost 5 bases, and 7 bases stayed unmatched. The CDR3 totals 13 residues. CDR3 sequence (DNA): TGTGCCAGCCTGGACAGGGTCTGGACTGAAGCTTTCTTT. Amino acids: CASLDRVWTEAFF.

The chain combines TRBV11-2 with TRBJ2-7, with TRBD2 matching 11 bases. The CDR3 length is 16 residues. The germline V gene encodes CDR1 SGHAT and CDR2 FQNNGV. V lost 2 bases and J lost 0; bases outside the gene matches: 3. For the CDR3, the DNA is TGTGCCAGCAGCTTACAACTAGCGGGGGTCTCCTACGAGCAGTACTTC. It codes for CASSLQLAGVSYEQYF.

This clone came up once. The identical CDR3 is also encoded by other nucleotide sequences in the sample. The chain uses TRBV6-4 and TRBJ2-3, with D possibly TRBD2 on 6 matching bases. CDR1 and CDR2 (germline): MRHNA, SNTAGT. The CDR3 is 16 residues long. V dropped 4 bases and J dropped 0 bases, with 14 bases sitting between them. The CDR3 spells CASSVTGGVSTDTQYF. Here the CDR3 DNA reads TGTGCCAGCAGTGTAACGGGCGGGGTCAGCACAGATACGCAGTATTTT.

V is TRBV7-9 and J is TRBJ1-2; D uncertain. The CDR3 extends over 13 amino acids. The V and J ends lost 1 base and 6 bases respectively, with 9 bases between them. Germline-derived CDR1 and CDR2 are SEHNR and FQNEAQ (reference sequence). This CDR3 is CASSLVGSNGYTF. The CDR3 bases are TGTGCCAGCAGCTTAGTCGGGTCAAATGGCTACACCTTC.

The chain is built from TRBV5-1 and TRBJ2-3; 12 positions agree with TRBD1. This CDR3 has 17 amino acids. J gave up 8 bases and V 0 bases, and 10 bases lay outside the gene matches. CDR1 is SGHRS and CDR2 is YFSETQ in the germline V gene. CDR3 in amino acids: CASSLGLIGTGGGTQYF. CDR3 DNA sequence: TGCGCCAGCAGCTTGGGCCTCATAGGGACAGGGGGCGGTACGCAGTATTTT.

The gene calls are TRBV7-2 and TRBJ1-2; perhaps TRBD1 as D (6 bases). Trimming stripped 4 bases from V and 6 bases from J, with 15 bases between. Germline V CDR1 and CDR2: SGHTA, FQGNSA. The CDR3 contains 14 residues. DNA for the CDR3: TGTGCCAGCAGCTGGGGCCCGGGGGGCGATGGCTACACCTTC. This sequence encodes CASSWGPGGDGYTF.

The chain employs TRBV18 and TRBJ1-1, with 8 positions matching TRBD1. The germline CDR1 and CDR2 sequences are KGHSH and LQKENI. V gave up 0 bases and J gave up 4 bases; unmatched junction bases: 1. The CDR3 extends over 14 amino acids. The CDR3 here is CASSPPGQVTEAFF. In nucleotides, the CDR3 is TGTGCCAGCTCACCACCGGGACAGGTCACTGAAGCTTTCTTT.

This rearrangement joins TRBV7-3 to TRBJ2-1; a weak D match, TRBD2 (7 bases). Trimming cost V 5 bases and J 9 bases, with 17 bases left between them. Per germline, CDR1 SGHTA and CDR2 FQGTGA. The CDR3 runs to 14 residues. The CDR3 protein is CASSLQGGVIEQFF. CDR3 DNA sequence: TGTGCCAGCAGCCTACAAGGGGGGGTGATTGAGCAGTTCTTC.

The chain combines TRBV5-1 with TRBJ1-1; D unresolved. Trimming removed 0 bases at V and 1 base at J, with 4 bases between. Germline CDR1 reads SGHRS; CDR2 reads YFSETQ. The CDR3 totals 13 residues. CDR3 in amino acids: CASSLGRNTEAFF. The CDR3 bases are TGCGCCAGCAGCTTGGGTAGGAACACTGAAGCTTTCTTT.

The chain employs TRBV6-1 and TRBJ1-3, with D hard to call. The CDR3 extends over 17 amino acids. Germline CDR1 MNHNS, CDR2 SASEGT. V lost 0 bases and J 4 bases, leaving 16 bases between the germline ends. The CDR3 coding sequence is TGTGCCAGCAGTGAAGCCTTAACGGGGATTTCAGGAAACACCATATATTTT. Translating it yields CASSEALTGISGNTIYF.

The V gene is TRBV28, the J gene TRBJ2-7; a possible D gene is TRBD2 (5 bases). Germline lookup yields CDR1 MDHEN and CDR2 SYDVKM. With 2 bases removed from V and 2 bases from J, the gap between germline ends came to 10 bases. The CDR3 extends over 14 amino acids. CDR3 loop: CASSLQDFTYEQYF. The DNA of the CDR3 is TGTGCCAGCAGTTTACAGGACTTCACCTACGAGCAGTACTTC.

V usage is TRBV5-1 and J usage is TRBJ1-1, with a tentative D call TRBD1 (5 bases). Per the germline V gene, CDR1 is SGHRS and CDR2 is YFSETQ. This CDR3 comprises 14 residues. V lost 0 bases to trimming and J lost 1 base, with 7 bases between them. The CDR3 here is CASSLGQSNTEAFF. The CDR3 coding sequence is TGCGCCAGCAGCTTGGGACAGTCGAACACTGAAGCTTTCTTT.

This chain joins TRBV6-5 and TRBJ1-1; D is uncertain. The V gene lost 2 bases and the J gene lost 1 base, with 8 bases spanning the gap. The CDR3 spans 14 residues. Germline V gene data show CDR1 as MNHEY and CDR2 as SVGAGI. The CDR3 loop reads CASSYGAANTEAFF. For the CDR3, the DNA is TGTGCCAGCAGTTACGGAGCAGCGAACACTGAAGCTTTCTTT.

The chain recombines TRBV28 with TRBJ2-5, with TRBD2 identical over 8 bases. The CDR3 extends over 15 amino acids. V dropped 7 bases and J dropped 3; count of bases not matched to a gene: 10. Germline lookup yields CDR1 MDHEN and CDR2 SYDVKM. The CDR3: CASTPGRGGEETQYF. The DNA of the CDR3 is TGTGCCAGCACCCCCGGGAGGGGCGGGGAAGAGACCCAGTACTTC.

This clone was seen a single time. The rearrangement joins TRBV5-6 to TRBJ2-2; D is perhaps TRBD2 (5 bases). The germline V gene encodes CDR1 SGHDT and CDR2 YYEEEE. This CDR3 region has 17 residues. V shed 4 bases and J shed 1 base, with 17 bases lying between them. The CDR3 is CASSLLGLAWNTGELFF. The DNA for the CDR3 is TGTGCCAGCAGCCTCCTAGGGCTAGCTTGGAACACCGGGGAGCTGTTTTTT.

This clone turned up a few times. The DNA for the CDR3 is TGTGCCAGCAGTTACGGGCAGTACAATGAGCAGTTCTTC. Amino acid sequence: CASSYGQYNEQFF. The V and J genes are TRBV6-5 and TRBJ2-1, with D unresolved. CDR1 and CDR2 (germline): MNHEY, SVGAGI. V was trimmed by 2 bases and J by 4 bases, leaving 6 bases between them. The CDR3 is made up of 13 amino acids.

This clone was recorded once. V and J are TRBV19 and TRBJ1-4; 9 bases are a match to TRBD1. CDR1 is LNHDA, CDR2 SQIVND, per germline (reference sequence). V dropped 3 bases and J dropped 5; count of bases not matched to a gene: 4. This CDR3 is built from 15 residues. CDR3 bases: TGTGCCAGTAGTATCTTAGGGACAGGGAATGAAAAACTGTTTTTT. Translating gives CASSILGTGNEKLFF.

The V call is TRBV27, the J call TRBJ2-7, with 10 bases fitting TRBD1. V lost 0 bases to trimming and J lost 2 bases; unmatched junction nucleotides: 4. The germline gives CDR1 MNHEY, CDR2 SMNVEV (reference sequence). CDR3 length equals 16 residues. The CDR3 coding sequence is TGTGCCAGCAGTTTATCGGCGGACAGGGGGGCCTACGAGCAGTACTTC. It yields the protein CASSLSADRGAYEQYF.

V usage is TRBV13 and J usage is TRBJ2-7, with TRBD1 identical over 7 bases. Germline loops: CDR1 PRHDT, CDR2 FYEKMQ (reference sequence). With V trimmed by 4 bases and J by 3 bases, 3 bases remained unmatched. This CDR3 is 13 amino acids long. CDR3 DNA: TGTGCCAGCAGCTCGGGACAGAACTACGAGCAGTACTTC. Its translation: CASSSGQNYEQYF.

The V and J genes are TRBV5-1 and TRBJ2-3; TRBD1 agrees at 9 bases. Germline V lookup: CDR1 SGHRS, CDR2 YFSETQ. The CDR3 has 13 residues. J gave up 4 bases and V 5 bases, and 2 bases lay outside the gene matches. As DNA, the CDR3 is TGCGCCAGCAGTACAGGGGGCGCAGATACGCAGTATTTT. Protein: CASSTGGADTQYF.

The gene calls are TRBV5-5 and TRBJ1-2; D perhaps matches TRBD1 (5 bases). CDR1 and CDR2 from the germline V gene are SGHKS and YYEKEE (reference sequence). With 0 bases removed from V and 2 bases from J, the gap between germline ends came to 17 bases. The length of the CDR3 is 17 residues. CDR3: CASSLAGGTAGNYGYTF. The CDR3, as DNA: TGTGCCAGCAGCTTGGCCGGGGGAACGGCGGGGAACTATGGCTACACCTTC. The complete variable domain, with remaining parts taken from reference TRBV5-5 and TRBJ1-2, reads DAGVTQSPTHLIKTRGQQVTLRCSPISGHKSVSWYQQVLGQGPQFIFQYYEKEERGRGNFPDRFSARQFPNYSSELNVNALLLGDSALYLCASSLAGGTAGNYGYTFGSGTRLTVV.

The chain carries TRBV5-4 and TRBJ2-1; 7 bases fit TRBD1. Germline CDR1 is SGHNT and CDR2 is YYREEE (reference sequence). The CDR3 has 16 amino acids. Trimming cost V 0 bases and J 0 bases; bases outside gene matches: 3. The CDR3 DNA follows: TGTGCCAGCAGCTTGGACAGGGGATACTCCTACAATGAGCAGTTCTTC. It is translated as CASSLDRGYSYNEQFF.

The chain is built from TRBV3-1 (or the pseudogene TRBV3-2) and TRBJ1-5; a weak D match, TRBD1 (5 bases). The germline V gene has CDR1 LGHDT and CDR2 YNNKEL (reference sequence). This CDR3 is 16 amino acids long. V was trimmed by 0 bases and J by 0 bases, leaving 9 bases between them. CDR3 DNA sequence: TGTGCCAGCAGCCAAGACGGGGGGAATAGCAATCAGCCCCAGCATTTT. Translating gives CASSQDGGNSNQPQHF.